The 14 T cell receptor beta chains presented below share a single source sample, sequenced in a study of T cell changes during pregnancy in multiple sclerosis (dated by TCRdb to the late 2010s). Libraries were prepared through the immunoSEQ multiplex PCR assay. Drawn from immuneACCESS, this table holds only the in-frame rearrangements with V and J called that TCRdb kept. Clones are partly lost; checked studies trace under half to an unresolved V gene and leave the rest unexplained. This sample holds approximately 58,000 clones; roughly 92% were observed only once. The ten largest make up more than 1.2% of the sample. The source material was peripheral blood, sampled in the second trimester of pregnancy. Receptors were obtained from a female donor with multiple sclerosis, enrolled in a pregnancy study.

The chain recombines TRBV28 with TRBJ2-7, with D hard to call. This CDR3 has 16 residues. Germline loops: CDR1 MDHEN, CDR2 SYDVKM. V lost 5 bases and J 4 bases, leaving 21 bases between the germline ends. The CDR3 DNA follows: TGTGCCAGCAGTCCCCTCCGCGGAGCTGACTCTTACGAGCAGTACTTC. Translating it yields CASSPLRGADSYEQYF.

The rearrangement joins TRBV2 to TRBJ1-5; D might be TRBD1 (6 bases). The CDR3 is 14 residues long. V was trimmed by 6 bases and J by 7 bases, leaving 16 bases between them. Germline loops: CDR1 SNHLY, CDR2 FYNNEI. CDR3 DNA: TGTGCCAGCAGGCCTACAGGGATGGGGCAGCCCCAGCATTTT. As protein: CASRPTGMGQPQHF.

The chain carries TRBV30 and TRBJ2-7, with D maybe TRBD2 (7 bases). From germline, CDR1 is GTSNPN and CDR2 SVGIG (reference sequence). This CDR3 is 17 amino acids long. Trimming stripped 0 bases from V and 2 bases from J, with 20 bases between. The CDR3 bases are TGTGCCTGGAGTGTACAGTCTGGGGGGGCTTCACCCTACGAGCAGTACTTC. It encodes CAWSVQSGGASPYEQYF.

About this clone itself: Other DNA variants within this sample encode the same CDR3. The gene calls are TRBV4-2 and TRBJ2-7; 9 bases agree with TRBD2. Losses at the gene ends were 0 bases for V and 1 base for J; bases not matched to a gene: 1. Germline V gives CDR1 LGHNA, CDR2 YNFKEQ. The CDR3 runs 15 residues. DNA for the CDR3: TGTGCCAGCAGCCAAGAGACTAGCGGTTCCTACGAGCAGTACTTC. Amino acids: CASSQETSGSYEQYF.

The chain joins TRBV27 to TRBJ2-1; weak D call: TRBD1 (6 bases). Looked up from germline, CDR1 is MNHEY and CDR2 is SMNVEV (reference sequence). The V end lost 5 bases, the J end lost 8 bases, and 16 bases lay between the germline ends. The CDR3 spans 14 residues. In DNA form, the CDR3 reads TGTGCCAGCAGTCTCCAACAGGGTTGGCATGAGCAGTTCTTC. Amino acid sequence: CASSLQQGWHEQFF.

The V call is TRBV6-5, the J call TRBJ2-1; 10 bases are a match to TRBD2. This CDR3 has 14 residues. Germline V gene lookup returns CDR1 MNHEY and CDR2 SVGAGI. The trim removed 7 bases at V and 15 bases at J, leaving 15 bases unmatched. The CDR3 here is CASTRAGGSPLLFF. CDR3 DNA sequence: TGTGCCAGCACCAGAGCGGGAGGGTCCCCTTTGCTGTTCTTC.

This clone has just one count. The chain couples TRBV6-5 to TRBJ1-2; tentatively, D is TRBD1 (5 bases). The germline V and J ends were trimmed by 5 bases and 5 bases, with 12 bases remaining between them. CDR1 is MNHEY, CDR2 SVGAGI, per germline. The CDR3 covers 13 residues. In DNA form, the CDR3 reads TGTGCCAGCAGTCTAGACAGAGCTTATGGCTACACCTTC. Protein sequence: CASSLDRAYGYTF.

The chain uses TRBV27 and TRBJ1-2; possible D gene TRBD1, 5 bases. Germline V gives CDR1 MNHEY, CDR2 SMNVEV (reference sequence). V lost 6 bases, J lost 2 bases, and 13 bases lay in between. This CDR3 has 14 residues. CDR3 sequence (DNA): TGTGCCAGCAGAAGGGGCGCGGGGAACTATGGCTACACCTTC. Translating gives CASRRGAGNYGYTF.

V is TRBV7-9 and J is TRBJ1-4; the match to TRBD1 covers 7 bases. V lost 3 bases and J lost 15; bases outside the gene matches: 19. Germline CDR1 is SEHNR and CDR2 is FQNEAQ (reference sequence). This CDR3 is built from 16 residues. The CDR3 bases are TGTGCCAGCAGCTTCTCTGACCTGATCGGGACAGAGGGAATGTTTTTT. As protein: CASSFSDLIGTEGMFF. Full variable domain (remainder filled in from reference TRBV7-9 and TRBJ1-4): DTGVSQNPRHKITKRGQNVTFRCDPISEHNRLYWYRQTLGQGPEFLTYFQNEAQLEKSRLLSDRFSAERPKGSFSTLEIQRTEQGDSAMYLCASSFSDLIGTEGMFFGSGTQLSVL.

In this sample, this clone turned up once. The chain is built from TRBV4-1 and TRBJ2-1; 7 positions match TRBD2. The J segment lost 2 bases and the V segment lost 4 bases, leaving 5 bases of the junction unmatched. Germline CDR1 reads MGHRA; CDR2 reads YSYEKL. There are 15 residues in the CDR3. The CDR3 spells CASSPAAGAYNEQFF. DNA for the CDR3: TGCGCCAGCAGCCCAGCCGCGGGGGCCTACAATGAGCAGTTCTTC.

This chain uses TRBV5-4 with TRBJ2-5, with unresolved D. Trimming pared 2 bases from V and 2 bases from J, leaving 7 bases between. In germline, CDR1 is SGHNT, CDR2 YYREEE (reference sequence). This CDR3 region has 13 residues. CDR3 sequence (DNA): TGTGCCAGCAGCTTATCTAGTCAAGAGACCCAGTACTTC. It is translated as CASSLSSQETQYF. Combining the CDR3 with reference TRBV5-4 and TRBJ2-5 gives the whole variable domain ETGVTQSPTHLIKTRGQQVTLRCSSQSGHNTVSWYQQALGQGPQFIFQYYREEENGRGNFPPRFSGLQFPNYSSELNVNALELDDSALYLCASSLSSQETQYFGPGTRLLVL.

The V call is TRBV6-5, the J call TRBJ1-2; D may be TRBD1 (6 bases). The CDR3 sequence is 13 residues long. Germline lookup yields CDR1 MNHEY and CDR2 SVGAGI. V was trimmed by 6 bases and J by 1 base, leaving 9 bases between them. CDR3 protein: CASSLDSNYGYTF. CDR3 sequence (DNA): TGTGCCAGCAGCCTGGACAGTAACTATGGCTACACCTTC.

This sequence joins TRBV10-3 and TRBJ2-1, with TRBD2 matching 10 bases. The CDR3 contains 16 residues. The germline V gene encodes CDR1 ENHRY and CDR2 SYGVKD. V lost 8 bases, J lost 0 bases, and 7 bases stayed unmatched. The DNA for the CDR3 is TGTGCCATCCAGACTAGCGGGCAAAGCTCCTACAATGAGCAGTTCTTC. This translates into CAIQTSGQSSYNEQFF.

This chain connects TRBV4-2 to TRBJ2-7, with 15 nucleotides matching TRBD2. Losses at the gene ends were 3 bases for V and 2 bases for J; bases not matched to a gene: 14. CDR3 length: 20 residues. Germline assignment: CDR1 LGHNA and CDR2 YNFKEQ. The CDR3 bases are TGTGCCAGCAGCCATGCCGGTCCGGGGACTAGCGGGAGGAACACCTACGAGCAGTACTTC. Encoded protein: CASSHAGPGTSGRNTYEQYF.